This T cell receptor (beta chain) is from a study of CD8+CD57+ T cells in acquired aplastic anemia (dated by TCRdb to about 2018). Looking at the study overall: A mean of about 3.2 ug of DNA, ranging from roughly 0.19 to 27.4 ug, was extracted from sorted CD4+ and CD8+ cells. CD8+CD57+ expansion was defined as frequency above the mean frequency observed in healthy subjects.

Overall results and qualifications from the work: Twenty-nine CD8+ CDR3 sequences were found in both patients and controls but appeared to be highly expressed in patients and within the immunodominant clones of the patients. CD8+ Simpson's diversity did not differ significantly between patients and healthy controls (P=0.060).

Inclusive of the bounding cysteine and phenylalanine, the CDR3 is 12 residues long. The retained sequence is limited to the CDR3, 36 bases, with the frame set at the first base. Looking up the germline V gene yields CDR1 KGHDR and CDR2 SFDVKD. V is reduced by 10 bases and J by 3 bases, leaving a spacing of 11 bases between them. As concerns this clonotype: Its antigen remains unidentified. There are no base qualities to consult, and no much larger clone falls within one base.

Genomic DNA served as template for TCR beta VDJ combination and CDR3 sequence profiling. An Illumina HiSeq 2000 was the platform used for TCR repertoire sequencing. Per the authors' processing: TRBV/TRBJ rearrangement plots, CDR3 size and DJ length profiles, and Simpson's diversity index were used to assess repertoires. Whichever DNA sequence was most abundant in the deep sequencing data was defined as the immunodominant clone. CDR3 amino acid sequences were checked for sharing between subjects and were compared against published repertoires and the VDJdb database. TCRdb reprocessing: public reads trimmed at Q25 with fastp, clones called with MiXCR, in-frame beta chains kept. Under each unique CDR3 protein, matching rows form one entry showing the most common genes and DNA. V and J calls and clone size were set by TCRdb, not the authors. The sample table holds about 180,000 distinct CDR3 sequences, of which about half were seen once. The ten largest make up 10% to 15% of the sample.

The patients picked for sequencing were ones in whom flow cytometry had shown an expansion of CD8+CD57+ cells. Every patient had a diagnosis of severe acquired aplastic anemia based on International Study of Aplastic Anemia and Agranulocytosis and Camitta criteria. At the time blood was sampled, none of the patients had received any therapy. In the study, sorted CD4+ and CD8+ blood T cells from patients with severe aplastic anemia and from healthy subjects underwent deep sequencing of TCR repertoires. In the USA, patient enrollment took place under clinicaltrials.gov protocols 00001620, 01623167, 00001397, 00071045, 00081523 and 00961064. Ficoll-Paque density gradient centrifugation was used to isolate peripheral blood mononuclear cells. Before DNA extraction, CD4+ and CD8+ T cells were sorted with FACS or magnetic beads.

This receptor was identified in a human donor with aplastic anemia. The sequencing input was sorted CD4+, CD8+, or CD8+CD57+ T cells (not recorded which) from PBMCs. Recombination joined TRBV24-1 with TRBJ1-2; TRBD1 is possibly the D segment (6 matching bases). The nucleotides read TGTGCCACTCAGGGGACGGACTATGGCTACACCTTC. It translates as CATQGTDYGYTF.